The 9 T cell receptor beta chains presented below share a single source sample, sequenced in a study of shared clonotypes between healthy human individuals. Generated by immunoSEQ multiplex PCR, the TCRdb table keeps only in-frame clones and is missing some. The profile shows some 1 million clones, about 80% of them singletons. Specimen: memory CD4+ T cells sorted from blood. The subset here: CD45RA-negative fraction. The receptors were sampled from a young man in good health.

V gene TRBV28 combines with J gene TRBJ1-5; D is unresolved. V lost 6 bases and J 0 bases, leaving 6 bases between the germline ends. This CDR3 is 13 amino acids long. Per the germline V gene, CDR1 is MDHEN and CDR2 is SYDVKM. CDR3 loop: CASSSNSNQPQHF. For the CDR3, the DNA is TGTGCCAGCAGCTCCAATAGCAATCAGCCCCAGCATTTT.

V gene TRBV20-1 combines with J gene TRBJ2-7; unclear D gene. This CDR3 has 10 residues. V was shortened by 6 bases and J by 7 bases, with 10 bases between the two germline ends. CDR1 and CDR2 from the germline V gene are DFQATT and SNEGSKA (reference sequence). Here the CDR3 reads CSARMGEQYF. The CDR3 region has the DNA TGCAGTGCGAGGATGGGGGAGCAGTACTTC.

This clone was observed at least ten times. This rearrangement joins TRBV5-6 to TRBJ1-4, with a tentative D call TRBD1 (5 bases). The V end lost 4 bases, the J end lost 11 bases, and 15 bases lay between the germline ends. This CDR3 comprises 13 residues. Germline CDR1 SGHDT, CDR2 YYEEEE. The chain's CDR3 is CASSPQFSGKLFF. The CDR3 DNA follows: TGTGCCAGCAGCCCTCAGTTCTCAGGGAAACTGTTTTTT.

The rearrangement uses TRBV19 and TRBJ2-3, with D perhaps matching TRBD2 (6 bases). The germline V gene encodes CDR1 LNHDA and CDR2 SQIVND (reference sequence). The length of the CDR3 is 14 residues. Trimming stripped 3 bases from V and 0 bases from J, with 7 bases between. The CDR3 spells CASSIGTSTDTQYF. Written as DNA, the CDR3 is TGTGCCAGTAGTATCGGGACTAGCACAGATACGCAGTATTTT.

On this clone: Other DNA sequences in the same sample also yield this CDR3. The chain has TRBV7-2 and TRBJ2-7; D gene ambiguous. In germline, CDR1 is SGHTA, CDR2 FQGNSA. Trimming took off 2 bases at V and 6 bases at J, with 5 bases between the two ends. The CDR3 contains 11 residues. CDR3: CASSLMSEQYF. The CDR3 DNA reads as TGTGCCAGCAGCTTAATGTCCGAGCAGTACTTC.

The chain carries TRBV27 and TRBJ1-6, with a possible D match to TRBD1 (5 bases). V was cut by 7 bases and J by 13 bases, with 23 bases left in between. Germline V lookup: CDR1 MNHEY, CDR2 SMNVEV (reference sequence). The CDR3 extends over 15 amino acids. The CDR3 loop is CASNQASSGGYPLHF. CDR3 sequence (DNA): TGTGCCAGCAACCAGGCCAGCAGTGGGGGTTACCCCCTCCACTTT.

In nucleotides, the CDR3 is TGTGCCAGTACTCCGGGGAACGGCAATCAGCCCCAGCATTTT. This translates into CASTPGNGNQPQHF. The chain links TRBV19 to TRBJ1-5; D is unresolved. This CDR3 spans 14 amino acids. The germline V gene has CDR1 LNHDA and CDR2 SQIVND (reference sequence). V was trimmed by 7 bases and J by 2 bases, leaving 12 bases between them.

This clone showed up just once. The V call is TRBV28, the J call TRBJ1-1; D remains unclear. The CDR3 runs 14 residues. Germline V gives CDR1 MDHEN, CDR2 SYDVKM. Trimming shortened V by 10 bases and J by 0 bases, and 15 bases separated the two germline ends. CDR3 sequence: CATSRPQMNTEAFF. In nucleotides, the CDR3 is TGTGCCACCTCGAGGCCCCAAATGAACACTGAAGCTTTCTTT.

V is TRBV18 and J is TRBJ1-4, with 7 bases fitting TRBD1. J was trimmed by 5 bases and V by 2 bases; bases with no gene match: 8. The germline CDR1 and CDR2 sequences are KGHSH and LQKENI. The CDR3 is 16 amino acids. The CDR3, as DNA: TGTGCCAGCTCACCAAGAGGGGGGACAGAAAATGAAAAACTGTTTTTT. Its translation: CASSPRGGTENEKLFF.